These 21 T cell receptor beta chains share one sample of origin, sequenced in a study of T cells after yellow fever vaccination. TCRdb reprocessed the 5' RACE reads via MiXCR and lists one record per CDR3 protein. The sample includes about 430,000 distinct CDR3 sequences, under 20% of them seen just once. The sequences come from PBMCs, collected before the yellow fever booster vaccination. These TCRs come from a man between 18 and 29 years old who received the YFV17D yellow fever vaccine.

The table lists this clonotype with a count of one. J is TRBJ2-7 and V is TRBV4-3; TRBD2 aligns across 7 bases. Germline values: CDR1 LGHNA, CDR2 YSLEER. V was clipped by 0 bases and J by 11 bases; unmatched bases: 10. CDR3 length equals 14 residues. The CDR3 here is CASSQDRRGTMKYF. Written as DNA, the CDR3 is TGCGCCAGCAGCCAAGATCGACGCGGGACTATGAAGTACTTC.

This clonotype has a handful of counts. The rearrangement uses TRBV12-3 or TRBV12-4 and TRBJ1-1, with D hard to call. The germline V and J ends were trimmed by 6 bases and 9 bases, with 11 bases remaining between them. CDR3 length: 11 residues. CDR3 residues: CASSFWGKAFF. CDR3 nucleotides: TGTGCCAGCAGCTTCTGGGGAAAAGCTTTCTTT.

This clonotype occurred a few times. The chain employs TRBV20-1 and TRBJ2-3; TRBD2 matches 8 bases. CDR1 is DFQATT and CDR2 is SNEGSKA in the germline V gene (reference sequence). With 3 bases clipped from V and 3 bases from J, the junction kept 5 bases outside the gene matches. The CDR3 length is 14 residues. The DNA of the CDR3 is TGCAGTGCTAGTCTAAGCGGGGGAACAGATACGCAGTATTTT. This translates into CSASLSGGTDTQYF.

This clonotype appeared a few times. The genes are TRBV20-1 and TRBJ2-1; 10 bases are shared with TRBD2. J lost 4 bases, V lost 4 bases, and 7 bases had no gene match. This CDR3 is 15 amino acids long. Germline CDR1 and CDR2: DFQATT and SNEGSKA (reference sequence). The CDR3 here is CSATDWGLAYNEQFF. The CDR3 region has the DNA TGCAGTGCTACCGACTGGGGACTAGCGTACAATGAGCAGTTCTTC.

J is TRBJ2-5 and V is TRBV3-1, with 8 bases that match TRBD2. Trimming removed 4 bases from V and 2 bases from J; junction bases left unmatched: 9. Germline assignment: CDR1 LGHDT and CDR2 YNNKEL (reference sequence). The CDR3 is 16 amino acids. The CDR3 coding sequence is TGTGCCAGCAGCCGATTTGAGGGACTAGAACAAGAGACCCAGTACTTC. This sequence encodes CASSRFEGLEQETQYF.

The table lists this clonotype with a few counts. The V gene is TRBV12-3 or TRBV12-4, the J gene TRBJ1-5; TRBD1 might be the D (6 bases). This CDR3 is 14 amino acids long. V lost 7 bases to trimming and J lost 2 bases, with 12 bases between them. CDR3 protein: CASTGGGRNQPQHF. CDR3 in DNA: TGTGCCAGCACGGGTGGGGGCCGCAATCAGCCCCAGCATTTT.

The genes are TRBV6-5 and TRBJ2-3; 8 bases fit TRBD1. In germline, CDR1 is MNHEY, CDR2 SVGAGI. The CDR3 has 13 amino acids. V shed 7 bases, J shed 4 bases, and the junction held 4 bases outside the gene matches. CDR3 residues: CASTNRGADTQYF. As DNA, the CDR3 is TGTGCCAGCACCAACAGGGGGGCAGATACGCAGTATTTT.

The chain is built from TRBV7-2 and TRBJ1-6; D remains unclear. Trimming stripped 2 bases from V and 8 bases from J, with 4 bases between. The CDR3 has 12 residues. In germline, CDR1 is SGHTA, CDR2 FQGNSA. The CDR3 region is CASSLRYSPLHF. CDR3 coding DNA: TGTGCCAGCAGCTTAAGGTATTCACCCCTCCACTTT.

At least ten counts were recorded for this clonotype. The V gene is TRBV4-2, the J gene TRBJ2-3; a weak D match, TRBD2 (7 bases). V lost 0 bases to trimming and J lost 4 bases, with 14 bases between them. There are 16 residues in the CDR3. Germline lookup yields CDR1 LGHNA and CDR2 YNFKEQ. This CDR3 reads CASSQEGGGLPDTQYF. The CDR3 DNA reads as TGTGCCAGCAGCCAAGAGGGCGGGGGCCTTCCAGATACGCAGTATTTT.

The V call is TRBV25-1, the J call TRBJ2-1, with D perhaps matching TRBD2 (6 bases). This CDR3 comprises 13 residues. The germline V gene has CDR1 MGHDK and CDR2 SYGVNS. Trimming pared 2 bases from V and 7 bases from J, leaving 9 bases between. In DNA, the CDR3 is TGTGCCAGCAGTGAAACTAGCCAAAATGAGCAGTTCTTC. The encoded protein is CASSETSQNEQFF. Full variable domain (missing parts from reference TRBV25-1 and TRBJ2-1): EADIYQTPRYLVIGTGKKITLECSQTMGHDKMYWYQQDPGMELHLIHYSYGVNSTEKGDLSSESTVSRIRTEHFPLTLESARPSHTSQYLCASSETSQNEQFFGPGTRLTVL.

The chain recombines TRBV7-9 with TRBJ1-6, with D uncertain. V was trimmed by 5 bases and J by 13 bases, leaving 15 bases between them. The CDR3 covers 13 residues. The germline CDR1 and CDR2 sequences are SEHNR and FQNEAQ (reference sequence). CDR3 DNA sequence: TGTGCCAGCAGCCCGATGGGGTATTTTCCCCTCCACTTT. Protein sequence: CASSPMGYFPLHF.

This clonotype was detected a few times. The DNA for the CDR3 is TGCGCCAGCAGATTAGGACAGGGCAATGAGCAGTTCTTC. It yields the protein CASRLGQGNEQFF. The V and J genes are TRBV5-1 and TRBJ2-1, with TRBD1 matching 8 bases. The V gene's germline CDR1 is SGHRS and CDR2 YFSETQ. Trimming took 5 bases from V and 6 from J; bases not matched to a gene: 4. CDR3 size: 13 residues.

This clonotype was found a few times. The chain employs TRBV6-2 or TRBV6-3 and TRBJ2-2, with D hard to call. The CDR3 covers 15 residues. Germline loops: CDR1 MNHEY, CDR2 SVGEGT. Trimming removed 5 bases at V and 0 bases at J, with 10 bases between. In DNA, the CDR3 is TGTGCCAGCAGTAGGCGGACGCCGAACACCGGGGAGCTGTTTTTT. Encoded protein: CASSRRTPNTGELFF.

This clonotype was detected a few times. The V and J genes are TRBV7-8 and TRBJ2-7; D possibly matches TRBD1 or TRBD2 (5 bases each). CDR1 is SGHVS, CDR2 FQNEAQ, per germline. Trimming removed 4 bases from V and 0 bases from J, with 16 bases in between. The CDR3 loop spans 16 amino acids. The CDR3 DNA sequence: TGTGCCAGCAGCTACGGCTCGGGGCGAAGCTCCTACGAGCAGTACTTC. This sequence encodes CASSYGSGRSSYEQYF.

The rearrangement uses TRBV6-2 or TRBV6-3 and TRBJ2-2; tentative D call: TRBD1 (7 bases). Trimming removed 7 bases at V and 2 bases at J, with 11 bases between. Germline values: CDR1 MNHEY, CDR2 SVGEGT. The CDR3 runs to 14 residues. The CDR3 here is CASTRDSNTGELFF. The DNA of the CDR3 is TGTGCCAGCACGCGGGACAGCAACACCGGGGAGCTGTTTTTT.

V and J are TRBV28 and TRBJ1-1; perhaps TRBD1 as D (5 bases). V was clipped by 2 bases and J by 1 base, with 11 bases between them. CDR1 is MDHEN and CDR2 is SYDVKM in the germline V gene. This CDR3 comprises 15 residues. CDR3 protein: CASSLGGTRNTEAFF. The CDR3 DNA follows: TGTGCCAGCAGTTTAGGTGGGACTCGGAACACTGAAGCTTTCTTT.

The chain has TRBV20-1 and TRBJ2-3, with TRBD2 identical over 12 bases. From germline, CDR1 is DFQATT and CDR2 SNEGSKA (reference sequence). V dropped 6 bases and J dropped 6; count of bases not matched to a gene: 7. The CDR3 consists of 14 residues. This CDR3 is CSAGPSGGADTQYF. CDR3 coding DNA: TGCAGTGCCGGGCCTAGCGGGGGGGCGGATACGCAGTATTTT.

This clonotype was found a few times. The rearrangement uses TRBV12-3 or TRBV12-4 and TRBJ2-7; TRBD1 is a possible D gene (6 bases). Trimming took off 6 bases at V and 3 bases at J, with 15 bases between the two ends. This CDR3 is 14 amino acids long. CDR3 bases: TGTGCCAGCAGGCCCGAGGGACACCACTACGAGCAGTACTTC. As protein: CASRPEGHHYEQYF.

On this clonotype itself: The junction departs from the called germline gene at one end, perhaps through a read error. This sequence joins TRBV5-1 and TRBJ2-1; D is perhaps TRBD1 or TRBD2 (5 bases each). This CDR3 spans 14 amino acids. Germline V gene data show CDR1 as SGHRS and CDR2 as YFSETQ. The CDR3 DNA sequence: TGCGCCAGCAGCTCAAAAACCGCCGGGGCAGAGCAGTCCTTC. Amino acids: CASSSKTAGAEQSF.

The rearrangement joins TRBV29-1 to TRBJ1-2, with a tentative D call TRBD1 (5 bases). The germline V gene has CDR1 SQVTM and CDR2 ANQGSEA. The CDR3 runs to 13 residues. V was trimmed by 6 bases and J by 4 bases, leaving 15 bases between them. CDR3: CSVRQGSSYGYTF. CDR3 nucleotides: TGCAGCGTCAGGCAGGGAAGTAGCTATGGCTACACCTTC.

The rearrangement links TRBV29-1 to TRBJ2-1, with D perhaps TRBD1 or TRBD2 (7 bases each). CDR3 length: 17 amino acids. Trimming left V 2 bases short and J 5 bases short, with 22 bases between. Looked up from germline, CDR1 is SQVTM and CDR2 is ANQGSEA. CDR3 DNA: TGCAGCGTTGAACCGGTCAGGGAGGGGGCGGTACACAATGAGCAGTTCTTC. As protein: CSVEPVREGAVHNEQFF.